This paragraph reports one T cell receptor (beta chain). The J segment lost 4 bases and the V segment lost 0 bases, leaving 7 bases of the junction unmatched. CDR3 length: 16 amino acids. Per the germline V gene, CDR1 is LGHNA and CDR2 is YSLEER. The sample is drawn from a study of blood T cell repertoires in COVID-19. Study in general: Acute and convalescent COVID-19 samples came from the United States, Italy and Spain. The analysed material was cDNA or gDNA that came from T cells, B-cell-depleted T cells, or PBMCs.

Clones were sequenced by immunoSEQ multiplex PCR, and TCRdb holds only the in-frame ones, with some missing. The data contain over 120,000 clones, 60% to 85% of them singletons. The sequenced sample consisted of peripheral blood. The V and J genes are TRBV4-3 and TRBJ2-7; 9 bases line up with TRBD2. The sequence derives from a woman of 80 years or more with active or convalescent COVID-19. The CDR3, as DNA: TGCGCCAGCAGCCAAGATTGGGCTAGCGGGGTGTACGAGCAGTACTTC. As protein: CASSQDWASGVYEQYF.